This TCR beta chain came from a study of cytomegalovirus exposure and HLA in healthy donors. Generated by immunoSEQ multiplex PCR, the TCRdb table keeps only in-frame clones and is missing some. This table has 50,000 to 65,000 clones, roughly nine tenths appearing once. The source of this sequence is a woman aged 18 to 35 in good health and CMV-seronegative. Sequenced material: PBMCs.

CDR3 nucleotides: TGTGCCAGCAGCCCTATCCGGACAGATACGCAGTATTTT. Amino acid sequence: CASSPIRTDTQYF. The chain couples TRBV9 to TRBJ2-3; D gene uncertain. CDR3 length: 13 amino acids. The germline V and J ends were trimmed by 4 bases and 3 bases, with 9 bases remaining between them. Germline lookup yields CDR1 SGDLS and CDR2 YYNGEE. The variable domain in full, with the rest retrieved from reference TRBV9 and TRBJ2-3, is DSGVTQTPKHLITATGQRVTLRCSPRSGDLSVYWYQQSLDQGLQFLIQYYNGEERAKGNILERFSAQQFPDLHSELNLSSLELGDSALYFCASSPIRTDTQYFGPGTRLTVL.